The rows below give T cell receptor beta chains drawn from one sample of a study of OX40 agonist ivuxolimab in advanced cancers. The protocol was immunoSEQ multiplex PCR, while the TCRdb copy is restricted to in-frame clones and leaves out a portion. The sample yields 40,000 to 45,000 clones, nearly 90% seen once. The starting material was CD4+ or CD8+ T cells sorted from blood, obtained in a trial of the OX40 agonist ivuxolimab. These receptors were collected from an adult with an advanced solid tumor such as melanoma, head and neck, liver or kidney cancer. Each CDR3 is given with its conserved first and last residue.

CDR3 length: 13; J gene: TRBJ1-1; V gene: TRBV28; CDR3 protein: CASSLGEQFEAFF
CDR3 length: 17; J gene: TRBJ2-1; V gene: TRBV19; CDR3 protein: CASSTLLTGGAWYEQFF
CDR3 length: 14; J gene: TRBJ2-2; V gene: TRBV25-1; CDR3 protein: CASSELWGTGELFF
CDR3 length: 16; J gene: TRBJ2-2; V gene: TRBV6-4; CDR3 protein: CASKGQGGPNTGELFF
CDR3 length: 15; J gene: TRBJ2-3; V gene: TRBV5-4; CDR3 protein: CASSLREGGADTQYF
CDR3 length: 15; J gene: TRBJ1-1; V gene: TRBV5-6; CDR3 protein: CASSLVETWNTEAFF
CDR3 length: 15; J gene: TRBJ2-3; V gene: TRBV19; CDR3 protein: CASSMSGASTDTQYF
CDR3 length: 14; J gene: TRBJ2-6; V gene: TRBV7-2; CDR3 protein: CASSPRPGANVLTF
CDR3 length: 13; J gene: TRBJ2-7; V gene: TRBV2; CDR3 protein: CASSERDTYEQYF
CDR3 length: 16; J gene: TRBJ2-7; V gene: TRBV28; CDR3 protein: CASSTQGLPNSYEQYF
CDR3 length: 15; J gene: TRBJ1-1; V gene: TRBV4-2; CDR3 protein: CASSMDLDRNTEAFF
CDR3 length: 13; J gene: TRBJ2-1; V gene: TRBV10-2; CDR3 protein: CASSVQGYNEQFF
CDR3 length: 17; J gene: TRBJ2-3; V gene: TRBV7-8; CDR3 protein: CASSLFTSGNPTDTQYF
CDR3 length: 15; J gene: TRBJ1-1; V gene: TRBV2; CDR3 protein: CASRNQGGRDTEAFF
CDR3 length: 13; J gene: TRBJ1-5; V gene: TRBV5-6; CDR3 protein: CASSLGSGQPQHF
CDR3 length: 14; J gene: TRBJ2-7; V gene: TRBV25-1; CDR3 protein: CASSEGDKTYEQYF
CDR3 length: 14; J gene: TRBJ2-7; V gene: TRBV6-5; CDR3 protein: CASSYFRQSPAQYF
CDR3 length: 13; J gene: TRBJ1-5; V gene: TRBV2; CDR3 protein: CASRLQGRQPQHF
CDR3 length: 14; J gene: TRBJ2-1; V gene: TRBV25-1; CDR3 protein: CASRPPGRGDEQFF
CDR3 length: 15; J gene: TRBJ2-2; V gene: TRBV6-1; CDR3 protein: CASNPGYRGAGELFF
CDR3 length: 14; J gene: TRBJ2-1; V gene: TRBV6-1; CDR3 protein: CASARDSSYNEQFF
CDR3 length: 18; J gene: TRBJ2-1; V gene: TRBV5-1; CDR3 protein: CASSLGGSPGGPYNEQFF
CDR3 length: 13; J gene: TRBJ1-2; V gene: TRBV5-8; CDR3 protein: CASSRQGEGGYTF
CDR3 length: 14; J gene: TRBJ1-4; V gene: TRBV19; CDR3 protein: CASSGLSTNEKLFF
CDR3 length: 15; J gene: TRBJ2-1; V gene: TRBV2; CDR3 protein: CASSEGAGLQNEQFF
CDR3 length: 16; J gene: TRBJ2-7; V gene: TRBV5-4; CDR3 protein: CASSPTGGEGQYEQYF
CDR3 length: 13; J gene: TRBJ2-1; V gene: TRBV7-6; CDR3 protein: CASSLGEQREQFF
CDR3 length: 15; J gene: TRBJ1-5; V gene: TRBV9; CDR3 protein: CASSPGQGVDQPQHF
CDR3 length: 14; J gene: TRBJ1-5; V gene: TRBV19; CDR3 protein: CASRASYSNQPQHF
CDR3 length: 16; J gene: TRBJ1-1; V gene: TRBV14; CDR3 protein: CASSQKKGTANTEAFF
CDR3 length: 12; J gene: TRBJ2-1; V gene: TRBV27; CDR3 protein: CASSLGGNEQFF
CDR3 length: 13; J gene: TRBJ2-3; V gene: TRBV7-2; CDR3 protein: CASGWGPTDTQYF
CDR3 length: 15; J gene: TRBJ2-6; V gene: TRBV9; CDR3 protein: CASSVVSGPANVLTF
CDR3 length: 13; J gene: TRBJ2-4; V gene: TRBV29-1; CDR3 protein: CSVDGLGVDIQYF